This TCR beta chain is from a study of Tregs in tolerant kidney transplant recipients. This CDR3 contains 13 residues. The junction had 3 bases not matched to a gene; V was cut back by 3 bases and J by 7 bases. Germline V lookup: CDR1 MNHEY, CDR2 SMNVEV (reference sequence). Before regulatory T cell sorting, thawed PBMCs rested overnight at 37°C in around 200 IU/ml IL-2. TCRdb's copy holds only in-frame clones and misses some; the assay was immunoSEQ multiplex PCR. The table records about 64,000 clones, more than 95% of them present only once. V is TRBV27 and J is TRBJ1-5; 7 positions agree with TRBD1. Material: Tregs from blood, obtained before the transplant. This TCR was sampled from a human donor who received a combined kidney and bone marrow transplant. CDR3 region: CASSLIGGQPQHF. CDR3 bases: TGTGCCAGCAGTTTGATAGGGGGCCAGCCCCAGCATTTT.